The source of this TCR beta chain is a study of beta chain features in type 1 diabetes. The wider study: Examination covered fewer than 110 million sorted cells spanning all samples. Study observations and caveats: The study found fewer insertions and more deletions at VDJ junctions in type 1 diabetes patients. For Type 1 diabetes patients, all four CD4+ subsets carried TCRB CDR3s that were moderately but significantly shorter. Sequencing the cDNA could make cells with high TCR expression show up more than they should.

The CDR3 has 15 residues. The germline V gene has CDR1 SGHDN and CDR2 FVKESK. V shed 4 bases, J shed 7 bases, and the junction held 5 bases outside the gene matches. Of the isolated RNA, all was reverse transcribed, and so the sequenced material was expressed TCRB transcripts. Naive, central memory and regulatory T cell samples averaged around 4 million immunoSEQ reads each. Using immunoSEQ multiplex PCR, the repertoire was profiled, and TCRdb retains in-frame clones only, with some absent. The table records more than 300,000 clones, roughly a tenth of them present only once. Notes on this clone: Its antigen is undetermined.

The chain recombines TRBV14 with TRBJ1-4; the match to TRBD1 covers 11 bases. Sequenced: central memory CD4+ T cells from blood. This receptor was obtained from a young man with type 1 diabetes. CDR3: CASSRTGGISEKLFF. The CDR3 DNA sequence: TGTGCCAGCAGCCGGACAGGGGGCATTTCTGAAAAACTGTTTTTT.